The 8 T cell receptor beta chains below all came from one sample that was sequenced in a study of T cell changes during pregnancy in multiple sclerosis. The data were produced by immunoSEQ multiplex PCR, yet TCRdb's version contains in-frame clones alone and is incomplete. The sample has about 80,000 clones, just over 90% seen once. Sequences were derived from peripheral blood, sampled before pregnancy. Source of these receptors: a female donor with multiple sclerosis, enrolled in a pregnancy study.

The chain carries TRBV5-1 and TRBJ2-1, with a tentative D call TRBD2 (7 bases). CDR3 length: 15 residues. V was cut by 4 bases and J by 2 bases, with 13 bases left in between. Germline assignment: CDR1 SGHRS and CDR2 YFSETQ. The CDR3 here is CASSVWGGPYNEQFF. The CDR3 DNA reads TGCGCCAGCAGCGTGTGGGGGGGCCCCTACAATGAGCAGTTCTTC.

This clone was counted a single time. The chain couples TRBV19 to TRBJ1-1; D is uncertain. The CDR3 sequence is 13 residues long. CDR1 and CDR2 from the germline V gene are LNHDA and SQIVND (reference sequence). The V end lost 5 bases, the J end lost 1 base, and 8 bases lay between the germline ends. The CDR3: CASSLSGNTEAFF. The CDR3 DNA follows: TGTGCCAGTAGTCTCAGCGGGAACACTGAAGCTTTCTTT.

This rearrangement joins TRBV6-1 to TRBJ2-7; 11 bases map to TRBD1. This CDR3 contains 14 residues. The germline CDR1 and CDR2 sequences are MNHNS and SASEGT. The V segment lost 6 bases and the J segment 2 bases; nucleotides outside the gene matches: 3. Here the CDR3 reads CASRRTGGPYEQYF. DNA for the CDR3: TGTGCCAGCAGGAGGACAGGGGGCCCCTACGAGCAGTACTTC.

This chain joins TRBV27 and TRBJ2-3; D is possibly TRBD2 (5 bases). The V and J ends lost 8 bases and 0 bases respectively, with 12 bases between them. Germline assignment: CDR1 MNHEY and CDR2 SMNVEV (reference sequence). The CDR3 length is 14 residues. CDR3 nucleotides: TGTGCCAGCGTCCCCCTAGCTAGCACAGATACGCAGTATTTT. It encodes CASVPLASTDTQYF.

The chain combines TRBV6-6 with TRBJ2-5; D is possibly TRBD2 (6 bases). The CDR3 has 14 amino acids. Germline CDR1 is MNHNY and CDR2 is SVGAGI (reference sequence). V dropped 6 bases and J dropped 5 bases, with 16 bases sitting between them. In DNA form, the CDR3 reads TGTGCCAGCAGGGTACTAGCTTCGTCTGAGACCCAGTACTTC. It codes for CASRVLASSETQYF.

This clone was detected only once. The genes are TRBV5-1 and TRBJ2-5, with D perhaps matching TRBD2 (5 bases). In germline, CDR1 is SGHRS, CDR2 YFSETQ. This CDR3 is built from 12 residues. V shed 5 bases and J shed 2 bases, with 7 bases lying between them. CDR3 nucleotides: TGCGCCAGCAGTCCGGGGCAAGAGACCCAGTACTTC. Protein: CASSPGQETQYF.

This clone was recorded once. V gene TRBV19 combines with J gene TRBJ1-1, with D uncertain. Germline CDR1 and CDR2: LNHDA and SQIVND (reference sequence). The CDR3 runs 14 residues. With 1 base removed from V and 3 bases from J, the gap between germline ends came to 9 bases. The CDR3 loop reads CASSIAVTDTEAFF. For the CDR3, the DNA is TGTGCCAGTAGTATAGCGGTTACGGACACTGAAGCTTTCTTT.

The chain recombines TRBV2 with TRBJ2-7; maybe TRBD2 (5 bases). This CDR3 contains 12 residues. Trimming left V 3 bases short and J 4 bases short, with 7 bases between. Germline loops: CDR1 SNHLY, CDR2 FYNNEI. DNA for the CDR3: TGTGCCAGCAGTGATCGGAGGTACGAGCAGTACTTC. Its translation: CASSDRRYEQYF.